A single sample gave rise to the 11 T cell receptor beta chains below, sequenced in a study of human T cells and chemical hapten exposure (TCRdb year 2021). Sample time point, as interpreted from the label and publication: patch test 2, 6 weeks after DPC sensitization. The treatment or condition tag for this specimen amounts to: therapeutic diphenylcyclopropenone sensitization with weekly scalp DPC. Receptor libraries were prepared by RACE. TCRdb shows the sequencer as NextSeq 500. TCRdb itself trimmed the public reads at Q25 with fastp, ran MiXCR and retained productive beta chains. Rows matching on CDR3 protein sequence are summarized as one entry with the most common DNA and genes. Counted in this sample were 75,000 to 95,000 distinct CDR3 sequences; 9.5% to 11% of them appeared once. Of the sample, roughly 2.3% falls within the top ten clones. This sample comprised whole blood, obtained in connection with sensitization to the hapten diphenylcyclopropenone (DPC). The source of these receptors is a man aged 35 to 55 with alopecia areata. Some clones in this sample may be carry-over from other donors' samples.

The chain combines TRBV6-2 or TRBV6-3 with TRBJ2-4; unclear D gene. Germline CDR1 MNHEY, CDR2 SVGEGT. V lost 0 bases, J lost 0 bases, and 9 bases lay in between. CDR3 length: 16 amino acids. In DNA, the CDR3 is TGTGCCAGCAGTTACTCGAAAGGGCTAGCCAAAAACATTCAGTACTTC. Translating it yields CASSYSKGLAKNIQYF.

This sequence joins TRBV6-2 or TRBV6-3 and TRBJ2-3; TRBD1 agrees at 7 bases. The CDR3 has 15 amino acids. CDR1 MNHEY and CDR2 SVGEGT come from the germline V gene. The V segment lost 6 bases and the J segment 6 bases; nucleotides outside the gene matches: 12. The CDR3 sequence is CASSRIQGIMDTQYF. The CDR3 DNA is TGTGCCAGCAGCAGAATACAGGGGATAATGGATACGCAGTATTTT.

V and J are TRBV10-3 and TRBJ2-7, with D possibly being TRBD1 (8 bases). The germline gives CDR1 ENHRY, CDR2 SYGVKD. The CDR3 covers 15 residues. Trimming stripped 5 bases from V and 2 bases from J, with 16 bases between. The CDR3 DNA is TGTGCCATCAGTCGATGGGGGGGACAGGCCTACGAGCAGTACTTC. This codes for CAISRWGGQAYEQYF.

The CDR3 DNA is TGCAGCGTTGGAGTTAGCGGGAGTGGCAAAAACATTCAGTACTTC. It encodes CSVGVSGSGKNIQYF. This chain uses TRBV29-1 with TRBJ2-4; 9 positions agree with TRBD2. V gave up 4 bases and J gave up 3 bases; unmatched junction bases: 7. Germline V CDR1 and CDR2: SQVTM, ANQGSEA. This CDR3 region has 15 residues. The full variable domain, rest sourced from reference TRBV29-1 and TRBJ2-4, is SAVISQKPSRDICQRGTSLTIQCQVDSQVTMMFWYRQQPGQSLTLIATANQGSEATYESGFVIDKFPISRPNLTFSTLTVSNMSPEDSSIYLCSVGVSGSGKNIQYFGAGTRLSVL.

At least ten counts were recorded for this clonotype. The chain couples TRBV28 to TRBJ1-2, with D possibly matching TRBD1 (5 bases). With 1 base removed from V and 0 bases from J, the gap between germline ends came to 12 bases. The CDR3 is 16 amino acids. Germline CDR1 and CDR2: MDHEN and SYDVKM. CDR3 residues: CASSLFQGLSNYGYTF. The CDR3 nucleotides read TGTGCCAGCAGTTTATTCCAGGGACTATCTAACTATGGCTACACCTTC.

V gene TRBV12-3 or TRBV12-4 combines with J gene TRBJ2-5; 10 bases fit TRBD2. The CDR3 length is 16 residues. V lost 4 bases and J lost 2; bases outside the gene matches: 7. CDR3 coding DNA: TGTGCCAGCAGTTCCCGACTGACTAGCGGGCAAGAGACCCAGTACTTC. It codes for CASSSRLTSGQETQYF.

The genes are TRBV11-2 and TRBJ2-7, with D possibly being TRBD2 (5 bases). This CDR3 is built from 14 residues. V gave up 0 bases and J gave up 7 bases, with 13 bases separating them. Germline V gene lookup returns CDR1 SGHAT and CDR2 FQNNGV. CDR3 residues: CASSLDGLAREQYF. The CDR3 DNA reads TGTGCCAGCAGCTTAGATGGGTTAGCGCGGGAGCAGTACTTC.

The CDR3 DNA sequence: TGTGCCACCAGCAGAGATCCTGGAGGCGAGCAGTACTTC. It codes for CATSRDPGGEQYF. The V call is TRBV15, the J call TRBJ2-7, with a weak D call TRBD2 (5 bases). This CDR3 contains 13 residues. Germline V gene lookup returns CDR1 LNHNV and CDR2 YYDKDF (reference sequence). The V gene lost 0 bases and the J gene lost 6 bases, with 9 bases spanning the gap.

In its sample, this clonotype was seen a few times. The J gene is TRBJ2-5, the V gene TRBV24-1; the D is unclear. The germline V and J ends were trimmed by 1 base and 5 bases, with 10 bases remaining between them. Germline CDR1 reads KGHDR; CDR2 reads SFDVKD. CDR3 length: 14 amino acids. CDR3 in amino acids: CATSDFSSGETQYF. CDR3 DNA: TGTGCCACCAGTGATTTCTCGAGTGGGGAGACCCAGTACTTC.

This clonotype appeared a few times. The CDR3 nucleotides are TGCAGCGTTGAAGAGGTAGCGGGAGGGAGCACAGATACGCAGTATTTT. Protein sequence: CSVEEVAGGSTDTQYF. J is TRBJ2-3 and V is TRBV29-1, with 11 nucleotides matching TRBD2. The V segment lost 0 bases and the J segment 0 bases; nucleotides outside the gene matches: 2. The germline gives CDR1 SQVTM, CDR2 ANQGSEA. The CDR3 runs to 16 residues.

This chain joins TRBV30 and TRBJ1-4, with D possibly being TRBD1 (6 bases). The CDR3 has 14 amino acids. Germline CDR1 reads GTSNPN; CDR2 reads SVGIG (reference sequence). The V end lost 2 bases, the J end lost 5 bases, and 12 bases lay between the germline ends. CDR3 residues: CAWSTGGPNEKLFF. The CDR3 DNA reads as TGTGCCTGGAGTACTGGGGGCCCAAATGAAAAACTGTTTTTT.